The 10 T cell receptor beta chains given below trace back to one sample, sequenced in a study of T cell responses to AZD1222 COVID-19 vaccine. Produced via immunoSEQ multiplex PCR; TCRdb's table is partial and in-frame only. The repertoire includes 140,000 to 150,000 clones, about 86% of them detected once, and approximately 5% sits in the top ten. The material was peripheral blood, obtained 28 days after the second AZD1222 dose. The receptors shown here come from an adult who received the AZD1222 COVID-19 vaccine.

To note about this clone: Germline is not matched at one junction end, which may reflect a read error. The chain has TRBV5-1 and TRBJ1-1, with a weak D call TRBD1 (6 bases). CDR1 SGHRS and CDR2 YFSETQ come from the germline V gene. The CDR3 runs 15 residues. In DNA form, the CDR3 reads TGCGCCAGCAGGTCGCGCGGGGGGCTGAATACTGAAGCTTTCTTT. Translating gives CASRSRGGLNTEAFF.

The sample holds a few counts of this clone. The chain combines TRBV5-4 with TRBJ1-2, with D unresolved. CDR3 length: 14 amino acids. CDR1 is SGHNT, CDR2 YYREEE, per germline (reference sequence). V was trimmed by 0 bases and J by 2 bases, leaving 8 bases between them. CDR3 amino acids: CASSLGQANYGYTF. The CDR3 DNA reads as TGTGCCAGCAGCTTGGGGCAGGCCAACTATGGCTACACCTTC.

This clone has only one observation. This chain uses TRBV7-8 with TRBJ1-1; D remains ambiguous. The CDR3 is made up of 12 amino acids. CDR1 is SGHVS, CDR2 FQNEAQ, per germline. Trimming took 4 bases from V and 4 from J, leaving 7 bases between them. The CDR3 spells CASSSPFTEAFF. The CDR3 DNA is TGTGCCAGCAGCTCCCCTTTCACTGAAGCTTTCTTT. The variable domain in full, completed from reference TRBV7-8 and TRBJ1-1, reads GAGVSQSPRYKVAKRGQDVALRCDPISGHVSLFWYQQALGQGPEFLTYFQNEAQLDKSGLPSDRFFAERPEGSVSTLKIQRTQQEDSAVYLCASSSPFTEAFFGQGTRLTVV.

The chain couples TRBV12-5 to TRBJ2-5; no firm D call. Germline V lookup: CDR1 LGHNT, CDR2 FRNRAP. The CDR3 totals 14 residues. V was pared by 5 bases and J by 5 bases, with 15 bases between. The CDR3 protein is CASGPISGGETQYF. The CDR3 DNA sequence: TGTGCTAGTGGTCCCATCTCGGGTGGGGAGACCCAGTACTTC.

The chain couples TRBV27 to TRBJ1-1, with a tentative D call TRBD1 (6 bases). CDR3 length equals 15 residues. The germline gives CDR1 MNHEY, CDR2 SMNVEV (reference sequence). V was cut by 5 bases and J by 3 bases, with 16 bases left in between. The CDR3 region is CASSPRKGGDTEAFF. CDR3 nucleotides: TGTGCCAGCAGTCCGCGTAAAGGGGGAGACACTGAAGCTTTCTTT.

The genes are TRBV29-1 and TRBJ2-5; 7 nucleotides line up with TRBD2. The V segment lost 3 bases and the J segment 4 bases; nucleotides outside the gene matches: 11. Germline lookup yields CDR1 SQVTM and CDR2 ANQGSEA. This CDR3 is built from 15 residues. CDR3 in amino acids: CSVEIGGSQRETQYF. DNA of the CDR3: TGCAGCGTTGAGATAGGCGGGAGTCAGCGAGAGACCCAGTACTTC.

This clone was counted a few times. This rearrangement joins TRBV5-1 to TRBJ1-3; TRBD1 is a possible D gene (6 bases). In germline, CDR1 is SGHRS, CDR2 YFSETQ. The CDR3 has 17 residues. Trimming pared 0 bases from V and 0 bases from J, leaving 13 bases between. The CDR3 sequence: CASSLAGTLSSGNTIYF. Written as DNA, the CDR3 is TGCGCCAGCAGCTTGGCCGGGACACTGAGCTCTGGAAACACCATATATTTT.

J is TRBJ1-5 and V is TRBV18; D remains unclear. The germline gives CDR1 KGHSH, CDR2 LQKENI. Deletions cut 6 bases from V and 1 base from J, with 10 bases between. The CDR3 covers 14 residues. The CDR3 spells CASSLVVSNQPQHF. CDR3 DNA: TGTGCCAGCTCCCTCGTGGTAAGCAATCAGCCCCAGCATTTT. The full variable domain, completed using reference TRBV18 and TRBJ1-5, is NAGVMQNPRHLVRRRGQEARLRCSPMKGHSHVYWYRQLPEEGLKFMVYLQKENIIDESGMPKERFSAEFPKEGPSILRIQQVVRGDSAAYFCASSLVVSNQPQHFGDGTRLSIL.

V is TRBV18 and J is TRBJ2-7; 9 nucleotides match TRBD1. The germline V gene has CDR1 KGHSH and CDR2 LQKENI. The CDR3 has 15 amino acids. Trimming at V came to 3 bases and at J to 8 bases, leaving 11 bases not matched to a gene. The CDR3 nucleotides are TGTGCCAGCTCACCCCCGGGACAGGGAGTGTTGAAGCAGTACTTC. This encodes CASSPPGQGVLKQYF.

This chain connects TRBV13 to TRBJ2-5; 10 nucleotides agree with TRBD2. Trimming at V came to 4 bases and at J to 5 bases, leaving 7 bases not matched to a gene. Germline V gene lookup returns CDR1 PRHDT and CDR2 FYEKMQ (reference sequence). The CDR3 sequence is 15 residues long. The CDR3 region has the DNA TGTGCCAGCAGCTCCCGAAGTAGCGGGGGGGAGACCCAGTACTTC. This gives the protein CASSSRSSGGETQYF.